The clone carrying this T cell receptor (beta chain) was seen many times. This record comes from a study of T-cell reconstitution after alpha-beta-depleted transplantation in children. Unique molecular identifiers tagged the TCRbeta library. One entry per CDR3 protein results from TCRdb running MiXCR on the PCR reads. The sample carries more than 150,000 distinct CDR3 sequences, approximately 14% recorded once. V was pared by 5 bases and J by 3 bases, with 14 bases between. CDR1 and CDR2 (germline): SGHVS, FQNEAQ. This CDR3 comprises 15 residues. The specimen comprised PBMCs from the stem cell graft donor, sampled from the stem cell graft. The receptor was isolated from a human donor who donated a stem cell graft to a child with acute lymphoblastic leukemia. V usage is TRBV7-8 and J usage is TRBJ1-3; tentative D call: TRBD1 (6 bases). The CDR3 sequence: CASSTQGSVGNTIYF. DNA of the CDR3: TGTGCCAGCAGCACACAGGGTTCTGTTGGAAACACCATATATTTT. The entire variable domain, with the rest obtained from reference TRBV7-8 and TRBJ1-3, is as follows: GAGVSQSPRYKVAKRGQDVALRCDPISGHVSLFWYQQALGQGPEFLTYFQNEAQLDKSGLPSDRFFAERPEGSVSTLKIQRTQQEDSAVYLCASSTQGSVGNTIYFGEGSWLTVV.